This is a list of T cell receptor beta chains from one sample in a study of cytomegalovirus exposure and HLA in healthy donors. Assay: immunoSEQ multiplex PCR; the TCRdb copy retains only in-frame clones and omits some. The sample has 120,000 to 150,000 clones, around 79% seen once. Material for sequencing was PBMCs. The source is a man aged 18 to 30 in good health and CMV-seronegative. Each CDR3 is given with its conserved first and last residue. A D gene is named only where the DNA matches it firmly.

>TRBV30|-|TRBJ2-7
TGTGCCTGGAGTGTAGTACAGCTTGGCGAGCAGTACTTC
CAWSVVQLGEQYF
>TRBV14|TRBD2|TRBJ2-1
TGTGCCAGCAGCCAAGATTCAAGCGGGGGGACCCTCTACAATGAGCAGTTCTTC
CASSQDSSGGTLYNEQFF
>TRBV5-1|-|TRBJ2-5
TGCGCCAGCAGCTTGTATGAGACCCAGTACTTC
CASSLYETQYF
>TRBV19|-|TRBJ2-1
TGTGCCACCCAAAGGCAGGGGATGGATGAGCAGTTCTTC
CATQRQGMDEQFF
>TRBV30|-|TRBJ1-2
TGTGCCTGGAGTCGCGACTATGGCTACACCTTC
CAWSRDYGYTF
>TRBV6-1|TRBD1|TRBJ1-1
TGTGCCAGCACTCTAACAGGGGATGGTGGCACTGAAGCTTTCTTT
CASTLTGDGGTEAFF
>TRBV7-2|TRBD2|TRBJ2-7
TGTGCCAGCAGCTCCCGTAGGCTAGCGGGGGGGACCTACGAGCAGTACTTC
CASSSRRLAGGTYEQYF
>TRBV19|-|TRBJ2-6
TGTGCCAGTATCGGCGGGGCGGCTGGGGCCAACGTCCTGACTTTC
CASIGGAAGANVLTF
>TRBV5-3|TRBD2|TRBJ2-3
TGTGCCAGAAGCTTGGTGGGCAAGCGGGGGGGACTGAGGGGAGATACGCAGTATTTT
CARSLVGKRGGLRGDTQYF
>TRBV6-1|TRBD1|TRBJ1-2
TGTGCCAGCAGTGAGGGACAGGGGACGAACTATGGCTACACCTTC
CASSEGQGTNYGYTF